This passage covers 20 T cell receptor beta chains from one sample sequenced in a study of shared clonotypes between healthy human individuals. Only in-frame clones appear in the TCRdb table, and some are missing; sequencing was by immunoSEQ multiplex PCR. This table holds approximately 1.1 million clones, around 78% found once. Sequenced: memory CD4+ T cells from PBMCs. Stated subset: CD45RA-negative fraction. The source is a man younger than 35 in good health. Some clones in this sample may be carry-over from other donors' samples.

The chain carries TRBV19 and TRBJ2-7, with TRBD1 identical over 7 bases. The V segment lost 3 bases and the J segment 5 bases; nucleotides outside the gene matches: 7. CDR1 is LNHDA and CDR2 is SQIVND in the germline V gene (reference sequence). The CDR3 consists of 14 residues. This CDR3 reads CASSIGNRGHEQYF. The CDR3 bases are TGTGCCAGTAGTATCGGCAACAGGGGCCACGAGCAGTACTTC.

The chain has TRBV27 and TRBJ2-1, with TRBD1 matching 10 bases. The CDR3 runs to 16 residues. Losses at the gene ends were 3 bases for V and 7 bases for J; bases not matched to a gene: 9. Germline-derived CDR1 and CDR2 are MNHEY and SMNVEV (reference sequence). Here the CDR3 DNA reads TGTGCCAGCAGTTTTTCAGGGGGACAGGGGCGAAATGAGCAGTTCTTC. This gives the protein CASSFSGGQGRNEQFF.

The chain carries TRBV18 and TRBJ2-5; D not certain. The CDR3 covers 12 residues. Germline loops: CDR1 KGHSH, CDR2 LQKENI. Trimming removed 3 bases from V and 4 bases from J, with 6 bases in between. CDR3 sequence: CASSPTSETQYF. The CDR3 nucleotides are TGTGCCAGCTCACCCACATCAGAGACCCAGTACTTC. The variable domain in full, with the rest retrieved from reference TRBV18 and TRBJ2-5, is NAGVMQNPRHLVRRRGQEARLRCSPMKGHSHVYWYRQLPEEGLKFMVYLQKENIIDESGMPKERFSAEFPKEGPSILRIQQVVRGDSAAYFCASSPTSETQYFGPGTRLLVL.

The chain employs TRBV9 and TRBJ2-2; TRBD2 agrees at 8 bases. This CDR3 contains 14 residues. V gave up 1 base and J gave up 8 bases; unmatched junction bases: 4. Germline V lookup: CDR1 SGDLS, CDR2 YYNGEE. The CDR3 reads CASSVLAGRGELFF. The CDR3 region has the DNA TGTGCCAGCAGCGTATTAGCGGGGCGGGGGGAGCTGTTTTTT.

This clone was found many times. The V and J genes are TRBV10-3 and TRBJ2-3; no reliable D call. The CDR3 is made up of 14 amino acids. Looked up from germline, CDR1 is ENHRY and CDR2 is SYGVKD. Trimming took off 6 bases at V and 1 base at J, with 11 bases between the two ends. CDR3 region: CAISDSRRTDTQYF. The CDR3 DNA is TGTGCCATCAGCGACTCCCGCCGCACAGATACGCAGTATTTT.

This chain connects TRBV4-3 to TRBJ1-2; tentative D call: TRBD1 (6 bases). In germline, CDR1 is LGHNA, CDR2 YSLEER. The CDR3 runs to 14 residues. V lost 3 bases and J lost 4, with 12 bases in between. The CDR3 loop reads CASSHTGSPYGYTF. The DNA for the CDR3 is TGCGCCAGCAGCCACACAGGGAGTCCCTATGGCTACACCTTC.

The V gene is TRBV30, the J gene TRBJ1-2; no definite D call. This CDR3 has 14 amino acids. Trimming cost V 0 bases and J 8 bases, with 16 bases left between them. Germline V lookup: CDR1 GTSNPN, CDR2 SVGIG (reference sequence). This CDR3 is CAWSVGVPTRGYTF. The CDR3 DNA reads as TGTGCCTGGAGTGTTGGGGTACCCACTCGGGGCTACACCTTC.

As regards this clone: Because the CDR3 is missing its conserved closing phenylalanine or tryptophan, this is likely a read error. The chain couples TRBV7-9 to TRBJ2-7; 9 positions agree with TRBD1. Germline CDR1 SEHNR, CDR2 FQNEAQ (reference sequence). With V trimmed by 2 bases and J by 4 bases, 9 bases remained unmatched. This CDR3 is 16 amino acids long. The CDR3 here is CASSLLLGQGAYEQYL. The CDR3 coding sequence is TGTGCCAGCAGCTTACTATTGGGACAGGGTGCTTACGAGCAGTACCTC.

This clone showed up many times. The J gene is TRBJ1-5, the V gene TRBV7-8; maybe TRBD1 (6 bases). This CDR3 has 15 residues. With 1 base removed from V and 3 bases from J, the gap between germline ends came to 10 bases. Per germline, CDR1 SGHVS and CDR2 FQNEAQ. The CDR3 region is CASSLGGGYNQPQHF. The CDR3 DNA reads TGTGCCAGCAGCTTAGGAGGGGGATACAATCAGCCCCAGCATTTT.

V usage is TRBV6-6 and J usage is TRBJ2-4, with 10 bases that match TRBD1. This CDR3 spans 16 amino acids. Germline lookup yields CDR1 MNHNY and CDR2 SVGAGI (reference sequence). V shed 6 bases, J shed 9 bases, and the junction held 14 bases outside the gene matches. CDR3 in amino acids: CASRHGTGEKGPIQYF. Written as DNA, the CDR3 is TGTGCCAGCAGGCATGGGACAGGGGAAAAGGGGCCCATTCAGTACTTC.

The chain employs TRBV4-2 and TRBJ1-2; no definite D call. This CDR3 is built from 17 residues. Germline V gene data show CDR1 as LGHNA and CDR2 as YNFKEQ. V lost 2 bases to trimming and J lost 4 bases, with 20 bases between them. The CDR3 nucleotides read TGTGCCAGCAGCCAATCTAGTCCTACAGTTGGAGGCTATGGCTACACCTTC. It translates to CASSQSSPTVGGYGYTF.

The rearrangement joins TRBV19 to TRBJ1-5; tentative D call: TRBD1 (5 bases). Germline V gene data show CDR1 as LNHDA and CDR2 as SQIVND (reference sequence). CDR3 length: 16 amino acids. V was cut by 4 bases and J by 2 bases, with 15 bases left in between. CDR3 in amino acids: CASSTHDSRGNQPQHF. The CDR3 DNA reads as TGTGCCAGTAGTACCCACGACAGCCGCGGCAATCAGCCCCAGCATTTT.

The rearrangement joins TRBV6-5 to TRBJ2-1; unclear D gene. Germline-derived CDR1 and CDR2 are MNHEY and SVGAGI. The CDR3 consists of 14 residues. Trimming pared 8 bases from V and 1 base from J, leaving 12 bases between. The chain's CDR3 is CASRESWSYNEQFF. The CDR3 coding sequence is TGTGCCAGCCGCGAGTCCTGGTCCTACAATGAGCAGTTCTTC.

J is TRBJ1-1 and V is TRBV15; D unclear. Trimming took 1 base from V and 2 from J, leaving 8 bases between them. Germline V gene sequence: CDR1 LNHNV, CDR2 YYDKDF (reference sequence). CDR3 length equals 14 residues. The CDR3 nucleotides are TGTGCCACCAGCAGAGTGGGCAGAAACACTGAAGCTTTCTTT. It specifies CATSRVGRNTEAFF. Using reference TRBV15 and TRBJ1-1 for the parts outside the CDR3, the full variable domain is DAMVIQNPRYQVTQFGKPVTLSCSQTLNHNVMYWYQQKSSQAPKLLFHYYDKDFNNEADTPDNFQSRRPNTSFCFLDIRSPGLGDTAMYLCATSRVGRNTEAFFGQGTRLTVV.

The V gene is TRBV6-1, the J gene TRBJ2-3, with D possibly being TRBD1 or TRBD2 (5 bases each). V was trimmed by 4 bases and J by 0 bases, leaving 8 bases between them. This CDR3 spans 14 amino acids. Germline assignment: CDR1 MNHNS and CDR2 SASEGT. CDR3: CASSVRDSTDTQYF. The CDR3 DNA is TGTGCCAGCAGTGTCCGGGACAGCACAGATACGCAGTATTTT.

The chain recombines TRBV4-2 with TRBJ1-3; D ambiguous. The CDR3 runs to 14 residues. V gave up 1 base and J gave up 0 bases, with 4 bases separating them. Germline values: CDR1 LGHNA, CDR2 YNFKEQ. The CDR3 sequence: CASSQASSGNTIYF. CDR3 sequence (DNA): TGTGCCAGCAGCCAAGCGAGCTCTGGAAACACCATATATTTT.

This clone was observed at least ten times. The CDR3 region has the DNA TGTGCCAGTAGTATAATCTCGACACTGCCACAGCCCCAGCATTTT. The encoded protein is CASSIISTLPQPQHF. J is TRBJ1-5 and V is TRBV19; D not certain. Trimming removed 2 bases at V and 7 bases at J, with 15 bases between. The germline gives CDR1 LNHDA, CDR2 SQIVND (reference sequence). CDR3 length equals 15 residues.

The J gene is TRBJ2-1, the V gene TRBV5-1, with TRBD2 as a possible D gene (5 bases). Germline-derived CDR1 and CDR2 are SGHRS and YFSETQ. Trimming cost V 4 bases and J 6 bases, with 14 bases left between them. The CDR3 totals 14 residues. CDR3 DNA: TGCGCCAGCAGCGTGCAACCGGGAATCAATGAGCAGTTCTTC. It is translated as CASSVQPGINEQFF.

The V gene is TRBV23-1, the J gene TRBJ1-5; D perhaps matches TRBD1 (6 bases). Being an ORF, TRBV23-1 has a function that is uncertain. The CDR3 covers 15 residues. The germline V and J ends were trimmed by 2 bases and 2 bases, with 10 bases remaining between them. The DNA for the CDR3 is TGCGCCAGCAGTCAACCGGACAGTCGCAATCAGCCCCAGCATTTT. It translates to CASSQPDSRNQPQHF.

This chain connects TRBV9 to TRBJ2-7; possibly TRBD1 for D (6 bases). The V end lost 3 bases, the J end lost 4 bases, and 17 bases lay between the germline ends. The CDR3 extends over 15 amino acids. Germline V gene data show CDR1 as SGDLS and CDR2 as YYNGEE. The CDR3 sequence is CASSGETGYGYEQYF. The DNA of the CDR3 is TGTGCCAGCAGCGGGGAGACAGGCTACGGGTACGAGCAGTACTTC.